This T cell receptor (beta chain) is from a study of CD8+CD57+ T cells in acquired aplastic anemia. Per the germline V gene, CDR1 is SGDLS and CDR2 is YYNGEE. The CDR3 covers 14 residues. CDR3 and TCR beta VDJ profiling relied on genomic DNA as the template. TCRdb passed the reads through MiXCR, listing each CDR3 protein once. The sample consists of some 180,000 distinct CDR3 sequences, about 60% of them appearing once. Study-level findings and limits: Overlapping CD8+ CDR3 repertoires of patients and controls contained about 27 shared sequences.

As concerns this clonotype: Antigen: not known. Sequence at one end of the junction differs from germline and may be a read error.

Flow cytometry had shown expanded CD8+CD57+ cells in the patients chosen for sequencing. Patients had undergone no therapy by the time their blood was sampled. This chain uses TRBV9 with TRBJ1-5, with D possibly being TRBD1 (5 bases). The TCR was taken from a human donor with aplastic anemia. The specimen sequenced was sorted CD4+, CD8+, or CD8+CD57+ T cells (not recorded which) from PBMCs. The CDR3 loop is CAGSVGGGESYEHF. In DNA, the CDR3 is TGTGCCGGCAGCGTAGGCGGGGGAGAGTCCTACGAGCATTTT.